The 3 T cell receptor beta chains listed next were all sequenced from one sample in a study of T-cell reconstitution after alpha-beta-depleted transplantation in children. The authors prepared the TCRbeta library with unique molecular identifiers. TCRdb reprocessed the PCR reads via MiXCR and lists one record per CDR3 protein. The sample carries under 250,000 distinct CDR3 sequences, approximately 15% recorded once. Specimen: PBMCs, mostly from graft donor cells, collected 360 days after TCRalphabeta/CD19-depleted stem cell transplant. The receptor source for this set is a male patient between 2 and 9 years old who had a stem cell transplant for acute lymphoblastic leukemia, so the T cells may come from the graft donor.

This clonotype was counted between two and nine times. V gene TRBV10-3 combines with J gene TRBJ2-1; tentatively, D is TRBD2 (5 bases). There are 12 residues in the CDR3. CDR1 and CDR2 (germline): ENHRY, SYGVKD. The V gene lost 10 bases and the J gene lost 4 bases, with 11 bases spanning the gap. CDR3 sequence: CATMRRYNEQFF. The CDR3 DNA is TGTGCCACAATGAGGAGGTACAATGAGCAGTTCTTC.

Note on this clonotype: A single base separates this from a much larger clone, so it may be a read error. The conserved phenylalanine or tryptophan normally closing the CDR3 is absent here, so this likely arose from a read error. The chain employs TRBV7-9 and TRBJ1-2; D possibly corresponds to TRBD1 (5 bases). Germline loops: CDR1 SEHNR, CDR2 FQNEAQ (reference sequence). The CDR3 has 16 residues. The germline V and J ends were trimmed by 3 bases and 3 bases, with 17 bases remaining between them. In DNA, the CDR3 is TGTGCCAGCAGCTTCGCCGGGACCACTAGGGACTATGGCTACACCTAC. Its translation: CASSFAGTTRDYGYTY.

The chain has TRBV6-2 or TRBV6-3 and TRBJ1-1; 10 bases match TRBD1. The CDR3 runs to 15 residues. CDR1 is MNHEY, CDR2 SVGEGT, per germline. Trimming removed 5 bases from V and 7 bases from J; junction bases left unmatched: 10. CDR3: CASSDRGRKAREAFF. The CDR3 DNA is TGTGCCAGCAGTGACAGGGGGCGAAAAGCGCGTGAAGCTTTCTTT.